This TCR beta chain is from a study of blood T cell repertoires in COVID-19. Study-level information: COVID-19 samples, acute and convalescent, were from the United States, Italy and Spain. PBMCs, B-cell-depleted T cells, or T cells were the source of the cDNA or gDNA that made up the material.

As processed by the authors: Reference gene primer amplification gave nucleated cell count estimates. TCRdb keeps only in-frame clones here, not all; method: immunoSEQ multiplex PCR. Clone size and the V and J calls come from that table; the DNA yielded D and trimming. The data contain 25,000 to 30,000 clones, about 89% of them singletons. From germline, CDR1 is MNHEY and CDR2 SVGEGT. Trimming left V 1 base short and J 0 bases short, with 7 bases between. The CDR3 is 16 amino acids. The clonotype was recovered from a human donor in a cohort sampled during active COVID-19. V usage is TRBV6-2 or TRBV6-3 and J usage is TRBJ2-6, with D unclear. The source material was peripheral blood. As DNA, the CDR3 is TGTGCCAGCAGTTACTTTCTAAACTCTGGGGCCAACGTCCTGACTTTC. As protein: CASSYFLNSGANVLTF.